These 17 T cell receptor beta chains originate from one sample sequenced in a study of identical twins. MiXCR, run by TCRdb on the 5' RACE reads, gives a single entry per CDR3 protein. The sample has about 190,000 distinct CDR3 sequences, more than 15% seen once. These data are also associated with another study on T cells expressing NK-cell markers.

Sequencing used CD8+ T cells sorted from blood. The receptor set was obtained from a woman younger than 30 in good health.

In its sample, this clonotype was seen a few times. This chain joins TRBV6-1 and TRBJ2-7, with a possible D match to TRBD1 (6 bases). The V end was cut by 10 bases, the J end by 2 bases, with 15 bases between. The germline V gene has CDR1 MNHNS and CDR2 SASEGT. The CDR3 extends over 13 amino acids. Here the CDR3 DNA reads TGTGCCACCACAGGGTTTGTCCCCTACGAGCAGTACTTC. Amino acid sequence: CATTGFVPYEQYF.

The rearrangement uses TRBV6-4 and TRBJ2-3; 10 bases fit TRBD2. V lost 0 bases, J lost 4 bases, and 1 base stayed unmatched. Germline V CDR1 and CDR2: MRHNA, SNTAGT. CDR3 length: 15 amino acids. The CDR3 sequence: CASSDSSGGPDTQYF. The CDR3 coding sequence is TGTGCCAGCAGTGACTCTAGCGGGGGGCCAGATACGCAGTATTTT.

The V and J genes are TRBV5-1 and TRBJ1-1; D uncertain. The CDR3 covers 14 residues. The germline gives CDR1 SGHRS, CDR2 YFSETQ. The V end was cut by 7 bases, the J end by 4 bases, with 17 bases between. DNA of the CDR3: TGCGCCAGCTCCTCTTTCAAACCGGGCACTGAAGCTTTCTTT. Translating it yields CASSSFKPGTEAFF.

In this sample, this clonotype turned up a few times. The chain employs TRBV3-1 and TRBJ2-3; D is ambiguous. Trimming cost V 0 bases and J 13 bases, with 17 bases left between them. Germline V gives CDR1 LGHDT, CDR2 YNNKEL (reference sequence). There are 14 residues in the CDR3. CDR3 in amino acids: CASSQEGGRTQEYF. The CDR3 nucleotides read TGTGCCAGCAGCCAAGAAGGTGGGCGAACGCAGGAGTATTTT.

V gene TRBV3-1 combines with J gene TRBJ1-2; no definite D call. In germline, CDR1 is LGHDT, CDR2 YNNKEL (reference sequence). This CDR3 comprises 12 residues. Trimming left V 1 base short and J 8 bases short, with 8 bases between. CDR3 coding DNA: TGTGCCAGCAGCCAAGGCCCTTCGGGCTACACCTTC. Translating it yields CASSQGPSGYTF. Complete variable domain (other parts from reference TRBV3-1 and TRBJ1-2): DTAVSQTPKYLVTQMGNDKSIKCEQNLGHDTMYWYKQDSKKFLKIMFSYNNKELIINETVPNRFSPKSPDKAHLNLHINSLELGDSAVYFCASSQGPSGYTFGSGTRLTVV.

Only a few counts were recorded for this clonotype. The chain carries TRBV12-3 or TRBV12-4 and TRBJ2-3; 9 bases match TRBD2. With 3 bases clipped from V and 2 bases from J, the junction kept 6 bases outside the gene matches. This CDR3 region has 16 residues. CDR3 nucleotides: TGTGCCAGCAGTTTCTGGCTAGCGGGGTACACAGATACGCAGTATTTT. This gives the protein CASSFWLAGYTDTQYF.

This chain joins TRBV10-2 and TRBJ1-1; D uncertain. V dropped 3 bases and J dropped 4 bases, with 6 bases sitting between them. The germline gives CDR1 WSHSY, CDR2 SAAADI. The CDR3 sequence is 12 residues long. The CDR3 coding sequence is TGCGCCAGCAGTGACGGGCTCACTGAAGCTTTCTTT. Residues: CASSDGLTEAFF.

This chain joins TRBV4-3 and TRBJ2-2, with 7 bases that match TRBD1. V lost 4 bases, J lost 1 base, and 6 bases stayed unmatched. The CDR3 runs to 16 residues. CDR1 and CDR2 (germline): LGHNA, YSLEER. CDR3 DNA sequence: TGCGCCAGCAGCCCTGAGACAGGGCTGAACACCGGGGAGCTGTTTTTT. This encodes CASSPETGLNTGELFF.

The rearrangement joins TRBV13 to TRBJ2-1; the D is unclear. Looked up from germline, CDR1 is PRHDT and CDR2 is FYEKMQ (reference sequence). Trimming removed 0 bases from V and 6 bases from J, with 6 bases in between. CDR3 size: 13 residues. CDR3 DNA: TGTGCCAGCAGCTTAGGCGACGGCAATGAGCAGTTCTTC. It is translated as CASSLGDGNEQFF.

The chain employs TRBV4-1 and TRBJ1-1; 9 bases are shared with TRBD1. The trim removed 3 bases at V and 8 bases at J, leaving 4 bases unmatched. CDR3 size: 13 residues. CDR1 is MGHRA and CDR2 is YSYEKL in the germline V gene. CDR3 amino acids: CASSHRQGEEAFF. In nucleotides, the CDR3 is TGCGCCAGCAGCCACCGACAGGGGGAAGAAGCTTTCTTT.

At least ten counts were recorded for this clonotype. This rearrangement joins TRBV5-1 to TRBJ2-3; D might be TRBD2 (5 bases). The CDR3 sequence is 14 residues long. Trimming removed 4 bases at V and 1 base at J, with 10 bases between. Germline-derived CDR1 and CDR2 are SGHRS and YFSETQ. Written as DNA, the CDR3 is TGCGCCAGCAGCCAAGCGGTAGGCACAGATACGCAGTATTTT. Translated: CASSQAVGTDTQYF.

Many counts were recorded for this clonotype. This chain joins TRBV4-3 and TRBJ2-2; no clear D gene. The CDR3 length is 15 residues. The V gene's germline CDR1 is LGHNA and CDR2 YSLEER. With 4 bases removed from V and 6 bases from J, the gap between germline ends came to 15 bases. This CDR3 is CASSPEVRLAGELFF. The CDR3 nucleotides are TGCGCCAGCAGCCCCGAAGTACGGCTCGCCGGGGAGCTGTTTTTT.

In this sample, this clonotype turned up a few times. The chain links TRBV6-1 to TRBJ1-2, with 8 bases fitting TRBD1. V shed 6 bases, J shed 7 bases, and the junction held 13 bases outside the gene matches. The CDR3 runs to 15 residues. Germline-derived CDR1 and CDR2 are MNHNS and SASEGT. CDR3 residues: CASSETTGVRSGYTF. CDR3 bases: TGTGCCAGCAGCGAAACGACAGGGGTACGAAGTGGCTACACCTTC.

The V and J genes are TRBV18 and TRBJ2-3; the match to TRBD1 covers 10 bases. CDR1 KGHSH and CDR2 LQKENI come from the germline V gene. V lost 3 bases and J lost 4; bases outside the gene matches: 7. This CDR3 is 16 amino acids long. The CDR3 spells CASSPGWDRGADTQYF. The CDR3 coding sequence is TGTGCCAGCTCACCGGGTTGGGACAGGGGCGCAGATACGCAGTATTTT.

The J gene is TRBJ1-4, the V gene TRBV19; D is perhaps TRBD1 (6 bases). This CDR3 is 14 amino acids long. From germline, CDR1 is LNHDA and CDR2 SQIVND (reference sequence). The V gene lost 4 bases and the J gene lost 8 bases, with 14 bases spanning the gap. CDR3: CASSRQDPEEKLFF. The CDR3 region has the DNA TGTGCCAGTAGTAGACAGGACCCTGAAGAAAAACTGTTTTTT. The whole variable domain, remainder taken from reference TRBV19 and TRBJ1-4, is DGGITQSPKYLFRKEGQNVTLSCEQNLNHDAMYWYRQDPGQGLRLIYYSQIVNDFQKGDIAEGYSVSREKKESFPLTVTSAQKNPTAFYLCASSRQDPEEKLFFGSGTQLSVL.

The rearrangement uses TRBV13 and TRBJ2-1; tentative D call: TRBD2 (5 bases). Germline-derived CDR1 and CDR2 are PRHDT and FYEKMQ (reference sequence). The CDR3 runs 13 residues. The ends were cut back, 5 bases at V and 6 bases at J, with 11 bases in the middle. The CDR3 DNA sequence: TGTGCCAGCAGCACCTGGACTGTCAATGAGCAGTTCTTC. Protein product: CASSTWTVNEQFF.

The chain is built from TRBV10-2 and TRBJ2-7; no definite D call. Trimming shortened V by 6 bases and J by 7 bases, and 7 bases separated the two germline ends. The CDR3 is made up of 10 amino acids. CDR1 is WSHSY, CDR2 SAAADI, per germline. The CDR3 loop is CASRAREQYF. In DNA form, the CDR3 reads TGCGCCAGCAGGGCGAGAGAGCAGTACTTC.